This T cell receptor (beta chain) is drawn from a study of CXCR3-negative and CXCR3-positive naive CD8 T cells. Regarding the study as a whole: Similar TRBV-TRBJ usage was seen in naive cells (both CXCR3-negative and CXCR3-positive), but memory cells differed.

Identification of naive CD8+ T cells rested on CD45RO-CCR7+CD27+CD95- status. The TRB cDNA libraries were prepared by 5' RACE with UMI labels. TCRdb reprocessed the 5' RACE reads, with one entry per CDR3 protein and no DNA. The sample includes about 130,000 distinct CDR3 sequences. Germline V gives CDR1 SGHVS, CDR2 FQNEAQ. The CDR3 loop spans 17 amino acids. Of note for this clonotype: As yet, its antigen is unknown.

The rearrangement uses TRBV7-8 and TRBJ2-2; TCRdb lists TRBD2, though no DNA is available to test this call. Sequenced input: naive CXCR3- CD8+ T cells from blood. Subset here: CD45RO-CCR7+CD27+CD95- naive CD8+ T cells lacking CXCR3 (TNR3-). The TCR comes from a human donor in good health. Some clones in this sample may be carry-over from other donors' samples. CDR3 loop: CASSSTGTSGRTGELFF.